This T cell receptor (beta chain) came from a study of T cells of healthy individuals. TCRdb called the 5' RACE reads again in MiXCR, with one record for every CDR3 protein. In the table there are just over 40,000 distinct CDR3 sequences, about 4.5% of which are singletons. The CDR3 consists of 15 residues. Germline CDR1 and CDR2: SEHNR and FQNEAQ (reference sequence). The V segment lost 5 bases and the J segment 8 bases; nucleotides outside the gene matches: 9. The chain joins TRBV7-9 to TRBJ1-6, with 7 positions matching TRBD1. This TCR derives from a human donor in good health. The CDR3 reads CASSRDREGHSPLHF. CDR3 in DNA: TGTGCCAGCAGCCGTGACAGGGAGGGCCATTCACCCCTCCACTTT.